The 13 T cell receptor beta chains below all came from one sample that was sequenced in a study of OX40 agonist ivuxolimab in advanced cancers. The method was the immunoSEQ multiplex PCR assay. TCRdb took over this immuneACCESS table, retaining in-frame rearrangements with V and J assigned. Such tables are incomplete; in checked studies, under half of the missing clones stem from an unresolved V gene, and the remainder is unexplained. Present in this sample are 90,000 or so clones, about 83% of which were seen just once. 1.5% to 2% of the sample comes from the top ten. This sample comprised CD4+ or CD8+ T cells sorted from blood, obtained in a trial of the OX40 agonist ivuxolimab. These receptors all come from an adult with an advanced solid tumor such as melanoma, head and neck, liver or kidney cancer.

The chain recombines TRBV11-3 with TRBJ2-1; 10 bases are shared with TRBD2. V lost 9 bases and J lost 4; bases outside the gene matches: 6. The CDR3 has 14 residues. Germline V CDR1 and CDR2: SGHNT, YENEEA. The CDR3 region is CASKLAGTYNEQFF. CDR3 coding DNA: TGTGCCAGTAAACTAGCGGGAACATACAATGAGCAGTTCTTC.

The chain employs TRBV6-1 and TRBJ2-4, with D possibly matching TRBD1 (6 bases). Between the trimmed V and J ends, which lost 6 bases and 6 bases, there was a span of 12 bases. The germline V gene encodes CDR1 MNHNS and CDR2 SASEGT. The CDR3 is 13 amino acids. In DNA, the CDR3 is TGTGCCAGCAGGGACAGTTATGGAAACATTCAGTACTTC. This translates into CASRDSYGNIQYF.

Points on this clone: The same CDR3 can be traced to other DNA sequences in this sample. This chain connects TRBV7-2 to TRBJ2-5; TRBD2 matches 9 bases. CDR3 length: 15 amino acids. The trim removed 5 bases at V and 5 bases at J, leaving 9 bases unmatched. Germline CDR1 is SGHTA and CDR2 is FQGNSA. Here the CDR3 reads CASSITTSGQETQYF. CDR3 bases: TGTGCCAGCAGCATAACGACTAGCGGACAGGAGACCCAGTACTTC.

This chain links TRBV19 with TRBJ2-1, with D unclear. The CDR3 consists of 12 residues. Germline V gene lookup returns CDR1 LNHDA and CDR2 SQIVND (reference sequence). The V end was cut by 6 bases, the J end by 6 bases, with 9 bases between. The CDR3 protein is CASRKRINEQFF. CDR3 nucleotides: TGTGCCAGTAGGAAGAGGATCAATGAGCAGTTCTTC.

This sequence joins TRBV19 and TRBJ2-4, with no clear D. The ends were cut back, 3 bases at V and 5 bases at J, with 11 bases in the middle. Looked up from germline, CDR1 is LNHDA and CDR2 is SQIVND (reference sequence). The CDR3 has 14 residues. The CDR3 coding sequence is TGTGCCAGTAGTATCGCGGCAGGTCAAAACATTCAGTACTTC. This encodes CASSIAAGQNIQYF.

This chain connects TRBV5-4 to TRBJ2-7; 7 bases line up with TRBD1. Germline V CDR1 and CDR2: SGHNT, YYREEE (reference sequence). This CDR3 has 15 residues. V gave up 4 bases and J gave up 2 bases; unmatched junction bases: 9. Here the CDR3 DNA reads TGTGCCAGCAGCCCCAATTGGCAGGGGGCCTACGAGCAGTACTTC. It translates to CASSPNWQGAYEQYF.

This chain links TRBV4-2 with TRBJ2-5; 9 bases are shared with TRBD2. CDR3 length equals 15 residues. Germline CDR1 is LGHNA and CDR2 is YNFKEQ. The V segment lost 5 bases and the J segment 5 bases; nucleotides outside the gene matches: 9. Written as DNA, the CDR3 is TGTGCCAGCAGCTTAAGGGGACTAGCCGTGGAGACCCAGTACTTC. Translated, it gives CASSLRGLAVETQYF.

V usage is TRBV29-1 and J usage is TRBJ2-3; D may be TRBD2 (5 bases). CDR3 length: 15 residues. The germline V and J ends were trimmed by 2 bases and 2 bases, with 14 bases remaining between them. In germline, CDR1 is SQVTM, CDR2 ANQGSEA. CDR3 protein: CSVERSGMATDTQYF. The CDR3 DNA follows: TGCAGCGTTGAAAGGTCGGGAATGGCCACAGATACGCAGTATTTT.

With respect to this clone: The identical CDR3 is also encoded by other nucleotide sequences in the sample. The rearrangement uses TRBV18 and TRBJ1-1; unclear D gene. This CDR3 comprises 12 residues. Germline V lookup: CDR1 KGHSH, CDR2 LQKENI. Deletions cut 2 bases from V and 3 bases from J, with 4 bases between. The CDR3 nucleotides are TGTGCCAGCTCACCAGGGGACACTGAAGCTTTCTTT. Amino acid sequence: CASSPGDTEAFF.

This clone was seen a single time. The rearrangement joins TRBV6-5 to TRBJ2-7, with TRBD1 matching 8 bases. V dropped 2 bases and J dropped 6; count of bases not matched to a gene: 9. The CDR3 loop spans 15 amino acids. Germline CDR1 reads MNHEY; CDR2 reads SVGAGI. The CDR3: CASSYSQGATREQYF. CDR3 nucleotides: TGTGCCAGCAGTTACAGCCAGGGGGCGACGCGCGAGCAGTACTTC.

A few counts support this clone. This chain uses TRBV5-4 with TRBJ2-1, with 10 bases that match TRBD2. Per germline, CDR1 SGHNT and CDR2 YYREEE (reference sequence). The CDR3 runs to 17 residues. Trimming removed 4 bases from V and 10 bases from J; junction bases left unmatched: 17. The CDR3 sequence is CASSKKLPGLAPSEQFF. The CDR3 DNA reads TGTGCCAGCAGCAAGAAATTACCGGGACTAGCGCCCTCCGAGCAGTTCTTC.

The rearrangement uses TRBV6-5 and TRBJ2-7; weak D call: TRBD1 (6 bases). The CDR3 is made up of 16 amino acids. The germline CDR1 and CDR2 sequences are MNHEY and SVGAGI. Deletions cut 0 bases from V and 2 bases from J, with 14 bases between. The CDR3 sequence is CASSYSGLRGTYEQYF. The CDR3 DNA follows: TGTGCCAGCAGTTACTCTGGACTTAGGGGGACCTACGAGCAGTACTTC.

The genes are TRBV7-9 and TRBJ2-5; 8 nucleotides align to TRBD2. Germline V lookup: CDR1 SEHNR, CDR2 FQNEAQ (reference sequence). CDR3 length: 15 residues. The V segment lost 5 bases and the J segment 2 bases; nucleotides outside the gene matches: 7. CDR3 in DNA: TGTGCCAGCAGCCCTCGACTAGCGAAACAAGAGACCCAGTACTTC. Translated: CASSPRLAKQETQYF. Full variable domain (remainder filled in from reference TRBV7-9 and TRBJ2-5): DTGVSQNPRHKITKRGQNVTFRCDPISEHNRLYWYRQTLGQGPEFLTYFQNEAQLEKSRLLSDRFSAERPKGSFSTLEIQRTEQGDSAMYLCASSPRLAKQETQYFGPGTRLLVL.